This T cell receptor beta chain was obtained from a study of cytomegalovirus exposure and HLA in healthy donors. This clone has just a few counts. Its target is unknown. Trimming pared 6 bases from V and 3 bases from J, leaving 9 bases between. The CDR3 has 13 amino acids. CDR1 is ENHRY and CDR2 is SYGVKD in the germline V gene. 60 Vbeta and 13 Jbeta primers were used in PCR. Assay: immunoSEQ multiplex PCR; the TCRdb copy retains only in-frame clones and omits some. Of approximately 190,000 clones listed, approximately 84% are singletons. Study-level results: Investigators reported 150 to 200 TCR beta chains as tied to cytomegalovirus.

This sequence was found in a woman in her 50s in good health and CMV-seropositive. The sequenced sample was PBMCs. The chain uses TRBV10-3 and TRBJ2-1; maybe TRBD1 (5 bases). Here the CDR3 reads CAIRNDSYNEQFF. The CDR3 DNA is TGTGCCATCAGGAATGACAGCTACAATGAGCAGTTCTTC.